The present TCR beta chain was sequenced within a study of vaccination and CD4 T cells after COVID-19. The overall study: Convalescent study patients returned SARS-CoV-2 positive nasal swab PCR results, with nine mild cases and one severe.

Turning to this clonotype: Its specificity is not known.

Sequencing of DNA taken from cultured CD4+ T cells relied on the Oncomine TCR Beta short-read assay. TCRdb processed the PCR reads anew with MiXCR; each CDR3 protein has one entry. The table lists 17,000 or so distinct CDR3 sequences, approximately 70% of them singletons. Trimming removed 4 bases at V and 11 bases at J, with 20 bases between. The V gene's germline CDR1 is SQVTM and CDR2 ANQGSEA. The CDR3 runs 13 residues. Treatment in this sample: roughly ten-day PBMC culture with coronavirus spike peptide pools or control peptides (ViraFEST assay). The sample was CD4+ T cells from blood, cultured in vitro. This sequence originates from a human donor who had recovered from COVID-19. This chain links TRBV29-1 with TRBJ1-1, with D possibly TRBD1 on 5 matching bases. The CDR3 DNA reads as TGCAGCGTTGGGTTCGGGTCCGGGGGGAGGGCTTTCTTT. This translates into CSVGFGSGGRAFF.